One sample yielded the 14 T cell receptor beta chains listed below, sequenced in a study of breast tumors, draining lymph nodes, adjacent tissues. TCRdb used MiXCR to reprocess the multiplex PCR reads, holding one entry per CDR3 protein. The sample records approximately 28,000 distinct CDR3 sequences, approximately 63% being singletons. Sequencing used breast tumor tissue. The receptors here all came from a female donor with breast cancer. Some clones in this sample may be carry-over from other donors' samples.

At least ten counts were recorded for this clonotype. This chain joins TRBV7-3 and TRBJ2-2, with TRBD1 matching 11 bases. The V gene's germline CDR1 is SGHTA and CDR2 FQGTGA. CDR3 length: 17 amino acids. With 7 bases clipped from V and 0 bases from J, the junction kept 7 bases outside the gene matches. The CDR3, as DNA: TGTGCCAGCATCCGGACAGGGGGCTTGGCGAACACCGGGGAGCTGTTTTTT. Translated, it gives CASIRTGGLANTGELFF.

This chain joins TRBV24-1 and TRBJ2-7; 11 nucleotides line up with TRBD1. J gave up 3 bases and V 9 bases, and 3 bases lay outside the gene matches. This CDR3 contains 13 residues. Germline values: CDR1 KGHDR, CDR2 SFDVKD. The CDR3 loop is CATSDRGLYEQYF. The CDR3 DNA follows: TGTGCCACCTCGGACAGGGGGCTCTACGAGCAGTACTTC.

The chain couples TRBV7-2 to TRBJ1-2, with D unresolved. There are 13 residues in the CDR3. Germline loops: CDR1 SGHTA, CDR2 FQGNSA. The germline V and J ends were trimmed by 3 bases and 4 bases, with 9 bases remaining between them. The CDR3 coding sequence is TGTGCCAGCAGCTTGACACCTATCTATGGCTACACCTTC. Protein product: CASSLTPIYGYTF. The complete variable domain, with remaining parts taken from reference TRBV7-2 and TRBJ1-2, reads GAGVSQSPSNKVTEKGKDVELRCDPISGHTALYWYRQSLGQGLEFLIYFQGNSAPDKSGLPSDRFSAERTGGSVSTLTIQRTQQEDSAVYLCASSLTPIYGYTFGSGTRLTVV.

The CDR3 DNA reads as TGCAGTGCCCTGCCGGGACAGCAGATGTCTAGCAATCAGCCCCAGCATTTT. Translating it yields CSALPGQQMSSNQPQHF. The chain uses TRBV20-1 and TRBJ1-5; the match to TRBD1 covers 7 bases. CDR1 and CDR2 from the germline V gene are DFQATT and SNEGSKA (reference sequence). The CDR3 is 17 residues long. The trim removed 6 bases at V and 0 bases at J, leaving 14 bases unmatched.

This chain joins TRBV20-1 and TRBJ1-2; D unclear. The ends were cut back, 3 bases at V and 0 bases at J, with 8 bases in the middle. The CDR3 loop spans 13 amino acids. Germline CDR1 DFQATT, CDR2 SNEGSKA (reference sequence). The CDR3 loop reads CSASSGANYGYTF. The CDR3 DNA follows: TGCAGTGCTAGTTCTGGGGCTAACTATGGCTACACCTTC.

The rearrangement uses TRBV27 and TRBJ1-5, with D hard to call. The CDR3 is made up of 17 amino acids. V was clipped by 4 bases and J by 3 bases, with 19 bases between them. The V gene's germline CDR1 is MNHEY and CDR2 SMNVEV (reference sequence). This CDR3 reads CASSSHLISVPNQPQHF. CDR3 nucleotides: TGTGCCAGCAGTTCCCACCTCATCTCTGTCCCCAATCAGCCCCAGCATTTT.

The rearrangement links TRBV10-3 to TRBJ1-3; D is possibly TRBD1 (5 bases). Trimming shortened V by 1 base and J by 2 bases, and 9 bases separated the two germline ends. Germline V gene lookup returns CDR1 ENHRY and CDR2 SYGVKD. The CDR3 contains 15 residues. The CDR3 loop reads CAISELVDTGNTIYF. For the CDR3, the DNA is TGTGCCATCAGTGAGTTGGTGGACACTGGAAACACCATATATTTT.

This clonotype came up many times. This sequence joins TRBV4-1 and TRBJ2-1; 8 bases map to TRBD2. Germline CDR1 and CDR2: MGHRA and YSYEKL. The CDR3 consists of 15 residues. V lost 4 bases to trimming and J lost 3 bases; unmatched junction nucleotides: 5. CDR3 residues: CASSPDSGVYNEQFF. CDR3 in DNA: TGCGCCAGCAGCCCAGATAGCGGGGTCTACAATGAGCAGTTCTTC.

This clonotype was observed at least ten times. The chain joins TRBV4-1 to TRBJ1-5; tentatively, D is TRBD1 (5 bases). This CDR3 has 16 residues. The V end lost 6 bases, the J end lost 2 bases, and 17 bases lay between the germline ends. CDR1 and CDR2 from the germline V gene are MGHRA and YSYEKL. CDR3 DNA: TGCGCCAGCAGTCGATCCCCGGGACTGGGCAATCAGCCCCAGCATTTT. Amino acids: CASSRSPGLGNQPQHF.

The chain has TRBV6-6 and TRBJ1-5; 8 bases agree with TRBD1. CDR3 length: 14 residues. Trimming at V came to 2 bases and at J to 6 bases, leaving 3 bases not matched to a gene. Germline CDR1 and CDR2: MNHNY and SVGAGI (reference sequence). DNA of the CDR3: TGTGCCAGCAGTTACGCACAGGGGGGTCAGCCCCAGCATTTT. This sequence encodes CASSYAQGGQPQHF.

This clonotype was seen at least ten times. CDR3 nucleotides: TGTGCCAGCAGTGACAGGGTGAAGACCGGGGAGCTGTTTTTT. Amino acid sequence: CASSDRVKTGELFF. The J gene is TRBJ2-2, the V gene TRBV6-5, with 7 bases matching TRBD1. This CDR3 is built from 14 residues. With 5 bases clipped from V and 5 bases from J, the junction kept 5 bases outside the gene matches. CDR1 and CDR2 from the germline V gene are MNHEY and SVGAGI.

This clonotype was detected only once. The rearrangement uses TRBV7-9 and TRBJ2-5; possibly TRBD2 for D (5 bases). The V gene's germline CDR1 is SEHNR and CDR2 FQNEAQ (reference sequence). The CDR3 is 14 residues long. V lost 1 base and J lost 4, with 10 bases in between. As DNA, the CDR3 is TGTGCCAGCAGCTTAGTGGCAGGAGGAGAGACCCAGTACTTC. Translating it yields CASSLVAGGETQYF.

The CDR3 nucleotides are TGCAGCGTTGAAGATCCGACAGGGCCACTCTCTGGAAACACCATATATTTT. Translated, it gives CSVEDPTGPLSGNTIYF. This chain links TRBV29-1 with TRBJ1-3, with 7 bases lining up with TRBD1. The CDR3 length is 17 residues. The V gene's germline CDR1 is SQVTM and CDR2 ANQGSEA. Germline trimming cut 0 bases from V and 0 bases from J; bases unmatched to any gene: 8.

This clonotype was detected ten times or more. A read error may explain this, as a much larger clone is one base away. The final CDR3 position lacks the conserved phenylalanine or tryptophan, pointing to a likely read error. This chain connects TRBV9 to TRBJ2-1, with TRBD1 matching 8 bases. This CDR3 comprises 13 residues. Trimming took 3 bases from V and 7 from J; bases not matched to a gene: 3. The germline V gene encodes CDR1 SGDLS and CDR2 YYNGEE. The CDR3 loop is CASSARGRNEQFS. In nucleotides, the CDR3 is TGTGCCAGCAGCGCCAGGGGGCGTAATGAGCAGTTCTCC.